This T cell receptor beta chain was recorded in a study of cytomegalovirus exposure and HLA in healthy donors. Study-wide results and caveats: The HLA-A and HLA-B alleles of most subjects were reportedly predicted accurately from TCR beta sequences. A later analysis reported that several of the most significant clusters appeared to be linked to common viral pathogens, among them Epstein-Barr virus.

PCR used 60 Vbeta primers and 13 Jbeta primers. Assay: immunoSEQ multiplex PCR; the TCRdb copy retains only in-frame clones and omits some. This table holds fewer than 85,000 clones. On this clone itself: The antigen is undetermined.

This clonotype was sampled from a woman aged 40 to 50 in good health and CMV-seropositive. Sequenced sample: PBMCs.

Written as DNA, the CDR3 is TGCGCCAGCAGCCGCGGGGGGCCTTTTTCGTCGTACAATGAGCAGTTCTTC. It encodes CASSRGGPFSSYNEQFF. The genes are TRBV4-1 and TRBJ2-1, with TRBD2 matching over 8 bases. The CDR3 loop spans 17 amino acids. Germline CDR1 is MGHRA and CDR2 is YSYEKL. The ends lost 4 bases at V and 4 bases at J; junction bases unmatched: 12.